These T cell receptor beta chains were read from a single sample in a study of blood T cells in healthy people across ages. In TCRdb, the 5' RACE reads were re-called with MiXCR into one record per CDR3 protein. The sample contains approximately 760,000 distinct CDR3 sequences, approximately 25% of which appear only once. The sample was also reused in another study, on T cells of mothers and their children.

The specimen sequenced was blood. These receptors were obtained from a boy younger than 18 in good health. Both conserved end residues are part of each CDR3. The D gene is left open where the match is weak. The size field is filled for only some rows; it gives once, few, many or a size class.

>NA|TRBJ2-7|TRBV20-1|NA
CSARTRTYEQYF
TGCAGTGCTAGGACAAGGACCTACGAGCAGTACTTC
>NA|TRBJ1-2|TRBV7-6|NA
CASSGGGGQDYGYTF
TGTGCCAGCAGCGGGGGAGGGGGGCAGGACTATGGCTACACCTTC
>NA|TRBJ1-6|TRBV4-3|TRBD1
CASSPGGQAAYYNSPLHF
TGCGCCAGCAGCCCCGGGGGACAGGCCGCCTACTATAATTCACCCCTCCACTTT
>NA|TRBJ2-7|TRBV29-1|NA
CSVVLSYEQYF
TGCAGCGTTGTACTCTCCTACGAGCAGTACTTC
>NA|TRBJ2-1|TRBV27|NA
CASSFPHGGRPSYNEQFF
TGTGCCAGCAGTTTCCCCCACGGGGGGCGCCCCTCCTACAATGAGCAGTTCTTC
>NA|TRBJ1-4|TRBV11-2|TRBD1
CASSLWAHETGATDGEKLFF
TGTGCCAGCAGCTTGTGGGCCCACGAGACAGGGGCTACGGATGGTGAAAAACTGTTTTTT
>NA|TRBJ1-3|TRBV12-5|TRBD1
CASGWTGGLTGSTIYF
TGTGCTAGTGGTTGGACAGGGGGCTTAACTGGAAGCACCATATATTTT
>few|TRBJ1-2|TRBV6-5|NA
CASSYQVDGYTF
TGTGCCAGCAGTTATCAGGTCGATGGCTACACCTTC
>few|TRBJ1-3|TRBV14|NA
CASSPSGAGGNTIYF
TGTGCCAGCAGCCCCAGCGGGGCGGGCGGAAACACCATATATTTT
>NA|TRBJ2-1|TRBV28|TRBD2
CASSSTSGNSYNEQFF
TGTGCCAGCAGTTCCACTAGCGGAAACTCCTACAATGAGCAGTTCTTC
>NA|TRBJ1-4|TRBV7-9|NA
CASSLNAGNEKLFF
TGTGCCAGCAGCTTAAATGCAGGGAATGAAAAACTGTTTTTT
>NA|TRBJ2-1|TRBV20-1|TRBD2
CSAPESGRLDEQFF
TGCAGTGCTCCCGAGAGCGGGAGACTCGATGAGCAGTTCTTC
>many|TRBJ2-2|TRBV11-2|NA
CASSPINTGELFF
TGTGCCAGCAGCCCGATTAACACCGGGGAGCTGTTTTTT
>NA|TRBJ2-1|TRBV6-2/TRBV6-3|TRBD2
CASSPRLAGSNEQFF
TGTGCCAGCAGTCCCCGACTAGCGGGGTCCAATGAGCAGTTCTTC
>NA|TRBJ1-3|TRBV7-9|NA
CASSRMNGNGNTIYF
TGTGCCAGCAGCCGCATGAACGGGAACGGAAACACCATATATTTT
>few|TRBJ2-3|TRBV4-3|TRBD2
CASSQGSGVSTDTQYF
TGCGCCAGCAGCCAAGGTAGCGGGGTCAGCACAGATACGCAGTATTTT
>few|TRBJ2-5|TRBV29-1|NA
CSVPGGDQETQYF
TGCAGCGTGCCCGGGGGCGACCAAGAGACCCAGTACTTC
>few|TRBJ2-1|TRBV2|NA
CASSSKGEQFF
TGTGCCAGCAGTTCAAAGGGTGAGCAGTTCTTC
>few|TRBJ2-7|TRBV28|NA
CASSAGQYEQYF
TGTGCCAGCAGTGCCGGACAGTACGAGCAGTACTTC
>few|TRBJ2-5|TRBV7-9|TRBD1
CASRLSTGNQETQYF
TGTGCCAGCAGGTTGTCGACAGGGAACCAAGAGACCCAGTACTTC
>few|TRBJ2-7|TRBV7-7|NA
CASSSRLGYEQYF
TGTGCTAGCAGCTCCCGCTTGGGATACGAGCAGTACTTC
>NA|TRBJ2-1|TRBV5-1|TRBD2
CASSLLGGTHNEQFF
TGCGCCAGCAGCTTGTTGGGGGGGACCCACAATGAGCAGTTCTTC
>few|TRBJ2-7|TRBV12-5|NA
CASGSDRSGHEQYF
TGTGCTAGTGGTTCCGATCGATCGGGTCACGAGCAGTACTTC
>NA|TRBJ1-5|TRBV4-1|NA
CASSQEVRQASNQPQHF
TGCGCCAGCAGCCAAGAGGTTCGCCAGGCTAGCAATCAGCCCCAGCATTTT
>few|TRBJ2-7|TRBV29-1|NA
CSVVIEWACEQYF
TGCAGCGTTGTGATAGAGTGGGCCTGCGAGCAGTACTTC
>NA|TRBJ2-7|TRBV4-3|NA
CASSQAPGRGEQYF
TGCGCCAGCAGCCAAGCGCCAGGGCGTGGCGAGCAGTACTTC
>NA|TRBJ2-1|TRBV20-1|TRBD2
CSARDPTSGIQRYYNEQFF
TGCAGTGCTAGAGATCCGACTAGCGGGATCCAGAGGTACTACAATGAGCAGTTCTTC
>NA|TRBJ2-1|TRBV29-1|NA
CSVYGGRGNEQFF
TGCAGCGTTTACGGGGGCCGGGGCAATGAGCAGTTCTTC
>NA|TRBJ2-3|TRBV7-2|NA
CASSLTPLDLLGTDTQYF
TGTGCCAGCAGCTTAACCCCCTTGGACCTTTTGGGCACAGATACGCAGTATTTT